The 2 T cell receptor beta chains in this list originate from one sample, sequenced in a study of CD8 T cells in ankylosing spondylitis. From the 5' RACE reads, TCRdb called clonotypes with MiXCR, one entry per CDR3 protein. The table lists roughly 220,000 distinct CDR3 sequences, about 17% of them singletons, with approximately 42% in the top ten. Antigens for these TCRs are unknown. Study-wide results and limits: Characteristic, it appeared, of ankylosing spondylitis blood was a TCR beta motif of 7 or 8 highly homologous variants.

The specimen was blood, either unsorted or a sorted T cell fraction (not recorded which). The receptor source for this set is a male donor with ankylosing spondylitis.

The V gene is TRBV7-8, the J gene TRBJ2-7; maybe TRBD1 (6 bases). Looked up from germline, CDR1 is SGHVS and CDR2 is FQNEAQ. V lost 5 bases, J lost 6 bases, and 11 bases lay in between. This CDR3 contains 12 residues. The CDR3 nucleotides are TGTGCCAGCAGCCCAGGGGAGATCGAGCAGTACTTC. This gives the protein CASSPGEIEQYF.

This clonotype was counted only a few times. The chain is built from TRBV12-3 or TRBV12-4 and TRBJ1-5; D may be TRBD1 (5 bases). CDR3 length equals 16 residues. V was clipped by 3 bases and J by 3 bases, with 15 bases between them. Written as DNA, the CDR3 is TGTGCCAGCAGTTTGGGCCCTGCAGGGTCCAATCAGCCCCAGCATTTT. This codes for CASSLGPAGSNQPQHF.